The clone carrying this TCR beta chain was counted between two and nine times. Sequenced by immunoSEQ multiplex PCR; TCRdb stores in-frame clones only, minus some. The table records around 340,000 clones, approximately 86% of them present only once. The data derive from a study of blood T cell repertoires in COVID-19. Germline V CDR1 and CDR2: SGHRS, YFSETQ. Trimming took off 4 bases at V and 2 bases at J, with 13 bases between the two ends. The CDR3 is 15 residues long. The receptor's source is a woman aged 55-69 years with COVID-19, enrolled during active disease. The sample was peripheral blood. V usage is TRBV5-1 and J usage is TRBJ1-3; D is perhaps TRBD1 (6 bases). CDR3 sequence (DNA): TGCGCCAGCAGCACGGCAGGGGCGCCTGGAAACACCATATATTTT. Amino acids: CASSTAGAPGNTIYF. The entire variable domain, with the rest obtained from reference TRBV5-1 and TRBJ1-3, is as follows: KAGVTQTPRYLIKTRGQQVTLSCSPISGHRSVSWYQQTPGQGLQFLFEYFSETQRNKGNFPGRFSGRQFSNSRSEMNVSTLELGDSALYLCASSTAGAPGNTIYFGEGSWLTVV.